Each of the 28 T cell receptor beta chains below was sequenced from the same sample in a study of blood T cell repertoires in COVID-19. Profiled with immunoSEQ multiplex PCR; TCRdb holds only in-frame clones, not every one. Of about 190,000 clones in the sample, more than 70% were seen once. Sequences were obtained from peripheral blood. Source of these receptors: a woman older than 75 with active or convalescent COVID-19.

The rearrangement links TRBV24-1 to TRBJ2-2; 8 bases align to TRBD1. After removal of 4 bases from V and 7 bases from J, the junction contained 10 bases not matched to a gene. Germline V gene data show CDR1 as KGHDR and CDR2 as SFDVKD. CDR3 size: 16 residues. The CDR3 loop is CATSDYTGQGSGELFF. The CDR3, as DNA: TGTGCCACCAGTGACTACACAGGACAGGGAAGCGGGGAGCTGTTTTTT.

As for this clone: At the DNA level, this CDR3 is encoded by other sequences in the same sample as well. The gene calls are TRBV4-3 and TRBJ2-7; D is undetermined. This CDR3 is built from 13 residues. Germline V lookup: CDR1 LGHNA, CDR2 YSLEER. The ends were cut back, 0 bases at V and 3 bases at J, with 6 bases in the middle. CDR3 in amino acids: CASSQDLGYEQYF. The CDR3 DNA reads TGCGCCAGCAGCCAAGACCTAGGCTACGAGCAGTACTTC.

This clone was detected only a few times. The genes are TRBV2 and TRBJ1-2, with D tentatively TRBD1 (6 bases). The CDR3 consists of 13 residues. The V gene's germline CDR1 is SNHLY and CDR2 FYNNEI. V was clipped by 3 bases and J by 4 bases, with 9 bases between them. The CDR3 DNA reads TGTGCCAGCAGTGATGTAGGGGGCTATGGCTACACCTTC. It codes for CASSDVGGYGYTF.

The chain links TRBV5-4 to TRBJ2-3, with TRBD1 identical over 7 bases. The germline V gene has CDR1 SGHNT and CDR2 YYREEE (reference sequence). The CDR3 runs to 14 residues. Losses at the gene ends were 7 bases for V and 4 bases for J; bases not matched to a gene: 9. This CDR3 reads CASEGALSADTQYF. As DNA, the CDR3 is TGTGCCAGCGAGGGGGCCCTTTCGGCAGATACGCAGTATTTT.

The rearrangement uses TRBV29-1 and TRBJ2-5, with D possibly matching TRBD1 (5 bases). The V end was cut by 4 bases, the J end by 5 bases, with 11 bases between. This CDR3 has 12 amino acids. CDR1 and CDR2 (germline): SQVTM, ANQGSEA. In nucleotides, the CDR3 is TGCAGCGTTGCGCTACCAGGGGAGACCCAGTACTTC. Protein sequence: CSVALPGETQYF.

The CDR3 sequence is CASSFFRTGDNEKLFF. CDR3 DNA: TGCGCCAGCAGCTTCTTTCGGACAGGAGATAATGAAAAACTGTTTTTT. The genes are TRBV5-1 and TRBJ1-4; TRBD1 aligns across 7 bases. Germline CDR1 and CDR2: SGHRS and YFSETQ. J lost 4 bases, V lost 2 bases, and 8 bases had no gene match. The CDR3 consists of 16 residues.

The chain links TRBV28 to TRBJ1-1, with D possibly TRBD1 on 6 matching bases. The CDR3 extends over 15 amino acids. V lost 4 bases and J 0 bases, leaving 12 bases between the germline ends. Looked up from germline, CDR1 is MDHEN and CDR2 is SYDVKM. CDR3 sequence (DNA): TGTGCCAGCAGTTCACCGACAGGCTTGAACACTGAAGCTTTCTTT. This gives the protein CASSSPTGLNTEAFF.

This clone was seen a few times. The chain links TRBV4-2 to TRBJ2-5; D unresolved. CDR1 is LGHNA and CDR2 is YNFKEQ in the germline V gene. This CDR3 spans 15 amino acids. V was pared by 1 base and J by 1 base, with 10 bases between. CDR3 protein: CASSQATGAQETQYF. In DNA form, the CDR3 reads TGTGCCAGCAGCCAAGCGACTGGAGCCCAAGAGACCCAGTACTTC.

CDR3: CASSQGRGTEAFF. CDR3 sequence (DNA): TGTGCCAGCAGTCAGGGTCGAGGCACTGAAGCTTTCTTT. The rearrangement uses TRBV2 and TRBJ1-1, with a possible D match to TRBD1 (5 bases). This CDR3 comprises 13 residues. The germline V gene has CDR1 SNHLY and CDR2 FYNNEI. V gave up 5 bases and J gave up 4 bases, with 11 bases separating them.

The CDR3 DNA is TGTGCCAGCAGCTTAGTGGGCAGAAGCCTATTGGGCTACACCTTC. It yields the protein CASSLVGRSLLGYTF. This rearrangement joins TRBV7-8 to TRBJ1-2; D is unclear. Germline assignment: CDR1 SGHVS and CDR2 FQNEAQ. V shed 1 base and J shed 8 bases, with 17 bases lying between them. This CDR3 has 15 residues. Full variable domain (rest looked up from reference TRBV7-8 and TRBJ1-2): GAGVSQSPRYKVAKRGQDVALRCDPISGHVSLFWYQQALGQGPEFLTYFQNEAQLDKSGLPSDRFFAERPEGSVSTLKIQRTQQEDSAVYLCASSLVGRSLLGYTFGSGTRLTVV.

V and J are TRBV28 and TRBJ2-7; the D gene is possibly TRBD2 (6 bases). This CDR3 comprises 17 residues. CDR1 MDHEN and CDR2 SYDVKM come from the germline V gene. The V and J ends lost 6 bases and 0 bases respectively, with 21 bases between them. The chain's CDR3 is CASSPGLSLTASYEQYF. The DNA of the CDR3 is TGTGCCAGCAGCCCGGGACTCAGTCTGACAGCCTCCTACGAGCAGTACTTC. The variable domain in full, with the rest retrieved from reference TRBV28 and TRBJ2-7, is DVKVTQSSRYLVKRTGEKVFLECVQDMDHENMFWYRQDPGLGLRLIYFSYDVKMKEKGDIPEGYSVSREKKERFSLILESASTNQTSMYLCASSPGLSLTASYEQYFGPGTRLTVT.

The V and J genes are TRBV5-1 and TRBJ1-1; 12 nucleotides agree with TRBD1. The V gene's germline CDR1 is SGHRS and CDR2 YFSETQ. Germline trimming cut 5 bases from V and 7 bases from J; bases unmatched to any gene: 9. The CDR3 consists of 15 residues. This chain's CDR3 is CASRRGQGATSEAFF. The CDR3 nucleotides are TGCGCCAGCAGGAGGGGACAGGGGGCTACCAGTGAAGCTTTCTTT.

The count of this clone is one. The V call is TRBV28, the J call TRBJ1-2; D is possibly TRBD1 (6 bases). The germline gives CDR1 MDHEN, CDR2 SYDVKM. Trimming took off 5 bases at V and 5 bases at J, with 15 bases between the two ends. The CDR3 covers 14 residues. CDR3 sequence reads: CASSLRQASYGYTF. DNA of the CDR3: TGTGCCAGCAGTCTTAGACAGGCCTCTTATGGCTACACCTTC.

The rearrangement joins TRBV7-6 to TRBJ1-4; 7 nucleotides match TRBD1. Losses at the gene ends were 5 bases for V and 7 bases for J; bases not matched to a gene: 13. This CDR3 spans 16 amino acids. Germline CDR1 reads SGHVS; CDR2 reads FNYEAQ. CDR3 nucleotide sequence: TGTGCCAGCAGCACCATTCCGAGGGGGCGGCTTGAAAAACTGTTTTTT. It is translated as CASSTIPRGRLEKLFF.

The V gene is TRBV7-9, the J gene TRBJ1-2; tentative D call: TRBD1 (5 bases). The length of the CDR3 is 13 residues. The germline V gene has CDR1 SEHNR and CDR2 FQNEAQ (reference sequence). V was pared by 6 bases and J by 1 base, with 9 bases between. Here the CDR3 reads CASSAGLNYGYTF. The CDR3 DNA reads TGTGCCAGCAGTGCGGGACTTAACTATGGCTACACCTTC.

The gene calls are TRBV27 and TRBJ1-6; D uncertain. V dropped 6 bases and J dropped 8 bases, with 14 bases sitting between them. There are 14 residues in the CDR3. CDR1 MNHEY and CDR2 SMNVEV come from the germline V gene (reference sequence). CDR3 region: CASRKFLDYSPLHF. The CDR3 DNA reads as TGTGCCAGCAGAAAATTCCTTGACTATTCACCCCTCCACTTT.

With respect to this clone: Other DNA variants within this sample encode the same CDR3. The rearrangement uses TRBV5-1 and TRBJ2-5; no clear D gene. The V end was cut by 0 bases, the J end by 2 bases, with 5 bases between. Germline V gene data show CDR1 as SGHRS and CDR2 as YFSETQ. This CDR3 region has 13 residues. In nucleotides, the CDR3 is TGCGCCAGCAGCTTGGGACTGCAAGAGACCCAGTACTTC. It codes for CASSLGLQETQYF.

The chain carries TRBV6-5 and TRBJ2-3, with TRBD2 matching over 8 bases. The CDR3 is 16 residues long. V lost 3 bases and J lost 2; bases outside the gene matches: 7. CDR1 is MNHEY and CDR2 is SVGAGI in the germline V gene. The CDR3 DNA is TGTGCCAGCAGTTATCTCGGGGGGGGGCCCACAGATACGCAGTATTTT. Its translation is CASSYLGGGPTDTQYF.

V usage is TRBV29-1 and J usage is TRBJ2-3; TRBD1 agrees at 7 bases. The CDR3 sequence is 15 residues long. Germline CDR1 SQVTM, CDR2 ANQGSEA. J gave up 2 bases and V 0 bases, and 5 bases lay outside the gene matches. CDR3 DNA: TGCAGCGTTGAAGAGCCGAGGGGGCACACAGATACGCAGTATTTT. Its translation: CSVEEPRGHTDTQYF.

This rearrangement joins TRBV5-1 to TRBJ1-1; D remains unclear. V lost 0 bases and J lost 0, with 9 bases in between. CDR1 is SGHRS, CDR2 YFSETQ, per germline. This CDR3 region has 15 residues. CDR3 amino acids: CASSLGGFMNTEAFF. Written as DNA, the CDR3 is TGCGCCAGCAGCTTGGGAGGATTCATGAACACTGAAGCTTTCTTT. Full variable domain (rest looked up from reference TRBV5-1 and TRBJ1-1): KAGVTQTPRYLIKTRGQQVTLSCSPISGHRSVSWYQQTPGQGLQFLFEYFSETQRNKGNFPGRFSGRQFSNSRSEMNVSTLELGDSALYLCASSLGGFMNTEAFFGQGTRLTVV.

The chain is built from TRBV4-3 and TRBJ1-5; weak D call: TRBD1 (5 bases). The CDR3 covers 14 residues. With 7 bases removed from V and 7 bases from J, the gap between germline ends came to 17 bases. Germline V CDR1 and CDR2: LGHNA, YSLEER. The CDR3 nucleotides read TGCGCCAGCACGGCGGTGTACAGGAGCCAGCCCCAGCATTTT. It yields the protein CASTAVYRSQPQHF.

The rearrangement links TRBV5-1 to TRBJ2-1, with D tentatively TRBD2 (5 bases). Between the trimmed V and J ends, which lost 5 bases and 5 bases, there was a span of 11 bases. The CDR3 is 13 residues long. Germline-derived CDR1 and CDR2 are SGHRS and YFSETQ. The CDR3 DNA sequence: TGCGCCAGCAGGCGGGCGGCAGACAATGAGCAGTTCTTC. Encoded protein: CASRRAADNEQFF.

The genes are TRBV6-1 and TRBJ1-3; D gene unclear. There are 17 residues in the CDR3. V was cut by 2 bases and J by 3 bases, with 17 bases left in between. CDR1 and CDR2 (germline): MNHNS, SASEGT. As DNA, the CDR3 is TGTGCCAGCAGTGAAAGCGCCTACGGCCTTATTGGAAACACCATATATTTT. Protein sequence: CASSESAYGLIGNTIYF.

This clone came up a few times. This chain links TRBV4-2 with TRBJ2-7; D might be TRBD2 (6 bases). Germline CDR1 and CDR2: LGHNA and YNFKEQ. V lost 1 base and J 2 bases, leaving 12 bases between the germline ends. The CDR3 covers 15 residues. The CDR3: CASSQGNSGTYEQYF. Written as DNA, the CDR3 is TGTGCCAGCAGCCAAGGGAATAGCGGTACCTACGAGCAGTACTTC.

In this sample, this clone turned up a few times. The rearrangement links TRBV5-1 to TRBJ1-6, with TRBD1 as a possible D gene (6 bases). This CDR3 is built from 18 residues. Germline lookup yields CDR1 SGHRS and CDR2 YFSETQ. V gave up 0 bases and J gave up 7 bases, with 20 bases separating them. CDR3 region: CASSLAGAGGPWNSPLHF. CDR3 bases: TGCGCCAGCAGCTTGGCGGGCGCGGGGGGCCCGTGGAATTCACCCCTCCACTTT.

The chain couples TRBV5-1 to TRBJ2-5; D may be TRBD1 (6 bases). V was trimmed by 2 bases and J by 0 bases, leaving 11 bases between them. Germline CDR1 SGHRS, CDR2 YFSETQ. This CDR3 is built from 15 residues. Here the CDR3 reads CASSFLGQNQETQYF. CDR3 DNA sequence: TGCGCCAGCAGCTTCTTAGGACAGAACCAAGAGACCCAGTACTTC.

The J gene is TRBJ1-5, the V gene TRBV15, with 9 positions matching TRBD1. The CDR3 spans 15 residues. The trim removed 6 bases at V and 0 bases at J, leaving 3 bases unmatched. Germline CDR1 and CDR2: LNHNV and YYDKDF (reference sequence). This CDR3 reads CATRGQGSSNQPQHF. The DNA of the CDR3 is TGTGCCACCAGGGGACAGGGCTCTAGCAATCAGCCCCAGCATTTT.

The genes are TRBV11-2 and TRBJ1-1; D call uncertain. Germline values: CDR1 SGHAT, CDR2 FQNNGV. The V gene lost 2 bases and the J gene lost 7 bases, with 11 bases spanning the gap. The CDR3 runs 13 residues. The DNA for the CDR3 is TGTGCCAGCAGCTTACGAGCGCGGAGTGAAGCTTTCTTT. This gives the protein CASSLRARSEAFF.